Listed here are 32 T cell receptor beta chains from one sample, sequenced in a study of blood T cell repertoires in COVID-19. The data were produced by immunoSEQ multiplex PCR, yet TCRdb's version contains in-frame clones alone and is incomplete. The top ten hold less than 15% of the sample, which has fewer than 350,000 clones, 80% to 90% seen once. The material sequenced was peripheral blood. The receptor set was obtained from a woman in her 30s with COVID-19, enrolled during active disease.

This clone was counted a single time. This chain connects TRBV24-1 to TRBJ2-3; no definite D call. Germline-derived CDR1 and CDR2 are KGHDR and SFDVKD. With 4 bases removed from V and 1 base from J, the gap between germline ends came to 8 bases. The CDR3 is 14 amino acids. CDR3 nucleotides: TGTGCCACCAGTGACCCCATTGGCACAGATACGCAGTATTTT. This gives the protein CATSDPIGTDTQYF.

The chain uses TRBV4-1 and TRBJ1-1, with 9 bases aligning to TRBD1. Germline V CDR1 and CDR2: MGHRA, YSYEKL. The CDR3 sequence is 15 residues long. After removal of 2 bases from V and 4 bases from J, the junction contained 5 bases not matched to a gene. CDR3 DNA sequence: TGCGCCAGCAGCCAACAACAGGGGGCGGGCACTGAAGCTTTCTTT. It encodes CASSQQQGAGTEAFF.

CDR3 sequence reads: CASTQAQTQYF. For the CDR3, the DNA is TGTGCCAGCACACAGGCGCAGACGCAGTATTTT. The chain links TRBV27 to TRBJ2-3; a possible D gene is TRBD1 (5 bases). The length of the CDR3 is 11 residues. Per germline, CDR1 MNHEY and CDR2 SMNVEV (reference sequence). Between the trimmed V and J ends, which lost 7 bases and 9 bases, there was a span of 11 bases.

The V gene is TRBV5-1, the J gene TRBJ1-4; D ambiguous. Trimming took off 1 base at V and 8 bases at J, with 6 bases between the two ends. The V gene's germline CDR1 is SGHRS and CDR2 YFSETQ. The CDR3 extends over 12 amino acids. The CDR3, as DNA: TGCGCCAGCAGCTTGACTAGCGAAAAACTGTTTTTT. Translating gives CASSLTSEKLFF.

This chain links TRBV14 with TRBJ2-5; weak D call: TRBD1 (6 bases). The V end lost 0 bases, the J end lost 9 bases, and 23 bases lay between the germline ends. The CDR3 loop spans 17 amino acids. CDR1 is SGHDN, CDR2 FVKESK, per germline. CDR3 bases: TGTGCCAGCAGCCAAGATAAGGCTTTGGGACAAGGCTGGGCCCAGTACTTC. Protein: CASSQDKALGQGWAQYF.

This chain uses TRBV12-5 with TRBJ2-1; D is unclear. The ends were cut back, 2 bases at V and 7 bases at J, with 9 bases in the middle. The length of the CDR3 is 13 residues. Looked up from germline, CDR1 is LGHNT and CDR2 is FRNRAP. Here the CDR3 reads CASGLSRVNEQFF. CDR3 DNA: TGTGCTAGTGGTTTGTCCCGGGTTAATGAGCAGTTCTTC.

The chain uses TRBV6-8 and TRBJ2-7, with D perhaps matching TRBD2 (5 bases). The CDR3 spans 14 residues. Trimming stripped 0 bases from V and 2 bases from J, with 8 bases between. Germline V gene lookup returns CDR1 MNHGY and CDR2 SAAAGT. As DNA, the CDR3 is TGTGCCAGCAGTTACTCGAGGGATCCCTACGAGCAGTACTTC. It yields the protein CASSYSRDPYEQYF.

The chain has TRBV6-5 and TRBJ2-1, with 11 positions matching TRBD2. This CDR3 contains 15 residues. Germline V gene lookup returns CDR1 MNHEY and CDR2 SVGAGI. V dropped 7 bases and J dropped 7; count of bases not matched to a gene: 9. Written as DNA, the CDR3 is TGTGCCAGCACCAAACTAGCGGGGGTCTCGAATGAGCAGTTCTTC. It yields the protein CASTKLAGVSNEQFF.

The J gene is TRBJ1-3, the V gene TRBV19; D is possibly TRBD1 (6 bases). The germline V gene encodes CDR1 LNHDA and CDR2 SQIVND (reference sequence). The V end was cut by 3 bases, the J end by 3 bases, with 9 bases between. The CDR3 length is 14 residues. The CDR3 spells CASSMKGDGNTIYF. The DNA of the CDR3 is TGTGCCAGTAGTATGAAGGGGGATGGAAACACCATATATTTT.

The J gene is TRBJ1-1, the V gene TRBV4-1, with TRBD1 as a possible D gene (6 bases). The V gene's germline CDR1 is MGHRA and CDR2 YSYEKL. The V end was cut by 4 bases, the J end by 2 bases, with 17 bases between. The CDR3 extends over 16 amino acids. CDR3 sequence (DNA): TGCGCCAGCAGCCTGCAAGCGGGACACAGAAACACTGAAGCTTTCTTT. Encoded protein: CASSLQAGHRNTEAFF.

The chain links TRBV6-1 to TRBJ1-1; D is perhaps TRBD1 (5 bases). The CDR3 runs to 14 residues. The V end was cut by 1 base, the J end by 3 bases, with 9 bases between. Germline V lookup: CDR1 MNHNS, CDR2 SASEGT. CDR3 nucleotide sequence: TGTGCCAGCAGTGAAGGAGCAGGGTACACTGAAGCTTTCTTT. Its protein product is CASSEGAGYTEAFF.

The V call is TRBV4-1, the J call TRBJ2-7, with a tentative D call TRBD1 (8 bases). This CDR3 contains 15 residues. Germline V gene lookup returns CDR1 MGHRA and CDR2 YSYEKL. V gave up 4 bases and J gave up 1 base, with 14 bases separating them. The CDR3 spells CASSPGQGGSYEQYF. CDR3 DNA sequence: TGCGCCAGCAGCCCCGGACAGGGAGGGTCCTACGAGCAGTACTTC.

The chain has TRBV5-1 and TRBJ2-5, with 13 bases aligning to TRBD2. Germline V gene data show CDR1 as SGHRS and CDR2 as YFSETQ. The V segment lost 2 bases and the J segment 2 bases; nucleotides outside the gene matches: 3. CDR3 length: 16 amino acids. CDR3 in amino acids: CASSFGLAGVQETQYF. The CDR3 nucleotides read TGCGCCAGCAGCTTTGGACTAGCGGGGGTTCAAGAGACCCAGTACTTC.

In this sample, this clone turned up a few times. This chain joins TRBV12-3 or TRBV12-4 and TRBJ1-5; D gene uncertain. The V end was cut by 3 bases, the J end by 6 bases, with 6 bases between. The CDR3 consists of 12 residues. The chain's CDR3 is CASSFVSQPQHF. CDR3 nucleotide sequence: TGTGCCAGCAGTTTCGTCAGTCAGCCCCAGCATTTT.

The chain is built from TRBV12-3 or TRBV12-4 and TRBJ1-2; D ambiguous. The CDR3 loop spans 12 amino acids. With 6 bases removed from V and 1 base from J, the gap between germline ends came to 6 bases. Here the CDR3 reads CASSPDNYGYTF. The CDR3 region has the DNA TGTGCCAGCAGCCCAGATAACTATGGCTACACCTTC.

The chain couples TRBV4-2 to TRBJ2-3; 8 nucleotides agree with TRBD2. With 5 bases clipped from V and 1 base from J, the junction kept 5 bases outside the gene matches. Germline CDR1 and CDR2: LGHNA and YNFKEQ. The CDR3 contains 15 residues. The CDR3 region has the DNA TGTGCCAGCAGCTTTAGCGGGGTGGGCACAGATACGCAGTATTTT. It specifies CASSFSGVGTDTQYF.

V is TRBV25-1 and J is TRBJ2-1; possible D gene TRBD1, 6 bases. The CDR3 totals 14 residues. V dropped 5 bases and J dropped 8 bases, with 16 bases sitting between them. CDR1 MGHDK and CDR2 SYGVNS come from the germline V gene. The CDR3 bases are TGTGCCAGCAGTCACTTCCAGGGGCACGATGAGCAGTTCTTC. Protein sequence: CASSHFQGHDEQFF.

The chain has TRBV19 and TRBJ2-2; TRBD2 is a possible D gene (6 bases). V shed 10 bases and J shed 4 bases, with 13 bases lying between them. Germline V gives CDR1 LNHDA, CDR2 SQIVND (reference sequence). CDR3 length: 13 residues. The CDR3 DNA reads TGTGCCACCCGAGCGCGGGGCACCGGGGAGCTGTTTTTT. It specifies CATRARGTGELFF.

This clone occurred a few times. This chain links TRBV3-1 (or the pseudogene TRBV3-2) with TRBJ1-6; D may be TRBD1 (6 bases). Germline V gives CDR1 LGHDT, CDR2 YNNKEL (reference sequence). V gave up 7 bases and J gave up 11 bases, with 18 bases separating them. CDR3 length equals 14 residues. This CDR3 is CASTGAGAGAPLHF. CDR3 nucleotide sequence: TGTGCCAGCACCGGGGCAGGGGCGGGCGCACCCCTCCACTTT.

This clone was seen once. This chain's CDR3 is CASSLGGLGETQYF. The CDR3, as DNA: TGTGCCAGCAGCTTAGGGGGACTAGGGGAGACCCAGTACTTC. V gene TRBV7-9 combines with J gene TRBJ2-5; 8 bases map to TRBD2. The CDR3 runs to 14 residues. In germline, CDR1 is SEHNR, CDR2 FQNEAQ (reference sequence). V gave up 1 base and J gave up 5 bases; unmatched junction bases: 3.

This chain's CDR3 is CASSIAGENTGELFF. In DNA form, the CDR3 reads TGTGCCAGCAGCATAGCGGGGGAAAACACCGGGGAGCTGTTTTTT. The V and J genes are TRBV5-6 and TRBJ2-2; TRBD2 matches at 9 bases. V gave up 4 bases and J gave up 2 bases; unmatched junction bases: 3. The CDR3 is made up of 15 amino acids. Germline assignment: CDR1 SGHDT and CDR2 YYEEEE. The full variable domain, with the rest looked up from reference TRBV5-6 and TRBJ2-2, is DAGVTQSPTHLIKTRGQQVTLRCSPKSGHDTVSWYQQALGQGPQFIFQYYEEEERQRGNFPDRFSGHQFPNYSSELNVNALLLGDSALYLCASSIAGENTGELFFGEGSRLTVL.

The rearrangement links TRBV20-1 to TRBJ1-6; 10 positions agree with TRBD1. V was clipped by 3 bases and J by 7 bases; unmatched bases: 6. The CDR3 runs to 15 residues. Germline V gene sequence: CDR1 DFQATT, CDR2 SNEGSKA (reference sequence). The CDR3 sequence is CSASERTGGNSPLHF. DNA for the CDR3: TGCAGTGCTAGTGAGAGGACAGGGGGGAATTCACCCCTCCACTTT.

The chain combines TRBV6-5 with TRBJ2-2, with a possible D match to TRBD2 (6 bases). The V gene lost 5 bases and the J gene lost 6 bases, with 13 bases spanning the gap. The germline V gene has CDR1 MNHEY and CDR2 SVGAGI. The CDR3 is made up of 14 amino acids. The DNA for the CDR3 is TGTGCCAGCAGTCAAAATAGGAGGGCCGGGGAGCTGTTTTTT. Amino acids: CASSQNRRAGELFF.

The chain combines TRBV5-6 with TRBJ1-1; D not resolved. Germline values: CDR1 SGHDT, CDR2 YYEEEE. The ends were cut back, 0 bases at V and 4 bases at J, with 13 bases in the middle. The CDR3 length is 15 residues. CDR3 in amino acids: CASSLEPGTTTEAFF. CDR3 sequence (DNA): TGTGCCAGCAGCTTGGAACCGGGAACGACCACTGAAGCTTTCTTT.

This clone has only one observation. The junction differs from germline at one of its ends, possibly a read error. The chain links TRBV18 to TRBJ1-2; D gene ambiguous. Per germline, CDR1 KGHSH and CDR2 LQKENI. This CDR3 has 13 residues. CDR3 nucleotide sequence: TGTGCCAGCTCAACACCCATTAACTATGGCTACACCTTC. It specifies CASSTPINYGYTF.

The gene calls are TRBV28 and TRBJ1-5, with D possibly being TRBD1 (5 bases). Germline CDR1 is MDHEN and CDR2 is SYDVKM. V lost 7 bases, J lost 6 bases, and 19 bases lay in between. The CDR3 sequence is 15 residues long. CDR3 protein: CASNPRRVRGQPQHF. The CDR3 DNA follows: TGTGCCAGCAATCCTCGCAGGGTGAGAGGTCAGCCCCAGCATTTT. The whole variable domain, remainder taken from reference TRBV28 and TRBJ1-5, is DVKVTQSSRYLVKRTGEKVFLECVQDMDHENMFWYRQDPGLGLRLIYFSYDVKMKEKGDIPEGYSVSREKKERFSLILESASTNQTSMYLCASNPRRVRGQPQHFGDGTRLSIL.

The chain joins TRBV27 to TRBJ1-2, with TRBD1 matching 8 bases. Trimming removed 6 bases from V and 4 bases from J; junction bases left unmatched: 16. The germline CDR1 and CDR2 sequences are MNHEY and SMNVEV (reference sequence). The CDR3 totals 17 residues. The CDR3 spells CASRLRWQGARGYGYTF. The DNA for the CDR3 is TGTGCCAGCAGATTAAGGTGGCAGGGGGCGCGGGGCTATGGCTACACCTTC.

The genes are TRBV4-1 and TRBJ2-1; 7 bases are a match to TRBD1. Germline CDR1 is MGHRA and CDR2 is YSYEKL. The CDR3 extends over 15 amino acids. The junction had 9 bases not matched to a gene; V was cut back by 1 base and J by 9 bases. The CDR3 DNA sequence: TGCGCCAGCAGCCAAGTCGGTAGGGGGCTAGGTGAGCAGTTCTTC. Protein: CASSQVGRGLGEQFF.

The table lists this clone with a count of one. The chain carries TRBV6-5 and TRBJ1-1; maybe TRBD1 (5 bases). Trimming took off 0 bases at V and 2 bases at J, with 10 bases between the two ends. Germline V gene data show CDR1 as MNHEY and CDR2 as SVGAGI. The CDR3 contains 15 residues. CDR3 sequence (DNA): TGTGCCAGCAGTTACTCCGTCCAGGGCAACACTGAAGCTTTCTTT. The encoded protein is CASSYSVQGNTEAFF.

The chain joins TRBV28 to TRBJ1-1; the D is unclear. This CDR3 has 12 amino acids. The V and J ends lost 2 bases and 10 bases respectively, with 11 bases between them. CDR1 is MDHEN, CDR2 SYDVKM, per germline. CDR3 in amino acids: CASSLVGVGAFF. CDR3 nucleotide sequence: TGTGCCAGCAGTTTAGTCGGGGTGGGAGCTTTCTTT.

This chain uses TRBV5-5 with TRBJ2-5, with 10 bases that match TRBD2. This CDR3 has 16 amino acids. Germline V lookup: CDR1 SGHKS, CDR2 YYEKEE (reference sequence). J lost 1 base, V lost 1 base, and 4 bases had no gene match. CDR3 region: CASSLSLAGAQETQYF. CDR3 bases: TGTGCCAGCAGCTTGAGTCTAGCGGGGGCCCAAGAGACCCAGTACTTC.

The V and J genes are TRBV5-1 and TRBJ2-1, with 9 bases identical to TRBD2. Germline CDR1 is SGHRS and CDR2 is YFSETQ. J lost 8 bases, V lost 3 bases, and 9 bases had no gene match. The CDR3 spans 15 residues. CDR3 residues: CASSSHGGGAYEQFF. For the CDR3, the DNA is TGCGCCAGCAGCTCCCACGGCGGGGGGGCATATGAGCAGTTCTTC.